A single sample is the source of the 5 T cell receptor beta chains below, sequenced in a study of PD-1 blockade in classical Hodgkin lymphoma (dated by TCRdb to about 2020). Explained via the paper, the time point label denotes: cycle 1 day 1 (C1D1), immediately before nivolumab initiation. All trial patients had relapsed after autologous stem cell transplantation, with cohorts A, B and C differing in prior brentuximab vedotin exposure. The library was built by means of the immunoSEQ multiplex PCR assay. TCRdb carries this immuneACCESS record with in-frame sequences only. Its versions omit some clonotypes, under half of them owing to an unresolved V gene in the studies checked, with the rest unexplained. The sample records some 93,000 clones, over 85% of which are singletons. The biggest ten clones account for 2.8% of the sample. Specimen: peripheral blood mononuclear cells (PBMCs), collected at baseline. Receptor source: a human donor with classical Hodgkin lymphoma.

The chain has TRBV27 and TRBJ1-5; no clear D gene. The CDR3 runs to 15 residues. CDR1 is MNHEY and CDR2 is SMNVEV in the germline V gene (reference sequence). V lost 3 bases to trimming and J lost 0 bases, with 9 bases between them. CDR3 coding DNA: TGTGCCAGCAGTTTTGGCCAGCCTAGCAATCAGCCCCAGCATTTT. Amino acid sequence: CASSFGQPSNQPQHF.

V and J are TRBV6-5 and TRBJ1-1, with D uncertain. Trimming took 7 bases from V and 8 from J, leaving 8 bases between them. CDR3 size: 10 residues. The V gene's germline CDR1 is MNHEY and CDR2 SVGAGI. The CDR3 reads CASISGEAFF. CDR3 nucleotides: TGTGCCAGCATTTCGGGGGAAGCTTTCTTT.

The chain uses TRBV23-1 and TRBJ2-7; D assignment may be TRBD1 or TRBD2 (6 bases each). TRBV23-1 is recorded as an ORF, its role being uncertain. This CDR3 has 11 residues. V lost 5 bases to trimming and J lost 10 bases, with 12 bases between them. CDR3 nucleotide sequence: TGCGCCAGCAGTTCACGGGGGACACAGTACTTC. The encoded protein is CASSSRGTQYF.

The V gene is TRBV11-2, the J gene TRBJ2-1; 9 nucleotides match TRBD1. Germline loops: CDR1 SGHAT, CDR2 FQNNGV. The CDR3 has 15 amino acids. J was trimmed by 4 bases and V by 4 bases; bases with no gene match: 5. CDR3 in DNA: TGTGCCAGCAGCTCCGGGACAGGGTTTTACAATGAGCAGTTCTTC. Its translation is CASSSGTGFYNEQFF.

The CDR3 coding sequence is TGTGCCAGCAGGACAGGCTGGGAGGAGACCCAGTACTTC. Its translation: CASRTGWEETQYF. V gene TRBV28 combines with J gene TRBJ2-5, with TRBD1 as a possible D gene (6 bases). Germline-derived CDR1 and CDR2 are MDHEN and SYDVKM. The V gene lost 6 bases and the J gene lost 5 bases, with 13 bases spanning the gap. This CDR3 has 13 residues.